This is a list of T cell receptor beta chains from one sample in a study of tumor-infiltrating lymphocytes in primary liver carcinoma. TCRdb itself ran the multiplex PCR reads through MiXCR, one entry per CDR3 protein. The table lists 30,000 to 35,000 distinct CDR3 sequences, approximately 80% of them singletons. The source material was liver tumor tissue from sampling region 5. Every receptor here comes from a man between 35 and 55 years old with primary liver carcinoma and hepatitis B virus infection. The CDR3 runs from the conserved cysteine through the conserved F or W. Fields, in order: CDR3 protein, CDR3 DNA, clone size, J gene, D gene, V gene. D genes are given only for firm matches. Clone sizes are given selectively: once, few, many, or a class where the clone is expanded.

CDR3: CASRGLDKDTQYF
DNA: TGTGCCAGCCGGGGGCTGGACAAGGATACGCAGTATTTT
size: NA
J: TRBJ2-3
D: NA
V: TRBV7-8

CDR3: CAISESQVANYGYTF
DNA: TGTGCCATCAGTGAGTCACAGGTAGCTAACTATGGCTACACCTTC
size: NA
J: TRBJ1-2
D: NA
V: TRBV10-3

CDR3: CANSRDRDVGYTF
DNA: TGTGCCAACAGTCGGGACAGGGACGTGGGCTACACCTTC
size: NA
J: TRBJ1-2
D: TRBD1
V: TRBV7-9

CDR3: CASSELNGGRTDTQYF
DNA: TGTGCCAGCAGCGAACTTAACGGGGGGAGGACAGATACGCAATATTTT
size: many
J: TRBJ2-3
D: NA
V: TRBV11-2

CDR3: CASGLYMTLAGRSQGMQYF
DNA: TGTGCTAGTGGTTTGTATATGACTTTAGCGGGACGGTCACAAGGAATGCAGTATTTT
size: NA
J: TRBJ2-3
D: TRBD2
V: TRBV12-5

CDR3: CASSGGDRDSYGANVLTF
DNA: TGTGCCAGCAGCGGCGGGGACAGGGACAGCTATGGGGCCAACGTCCTGACTTTC
size: NA
J: TRBJ2-6
D: TRBD1
V: TRBV7-9

CDR3: CATYGQGELNTEAFF
DNA: TGTGCCACCTATGGACAGGGGGAGTTGAACACTGAAGCTTTCTTT
size: many
J: TRBJ1-1
D: TRBD1
V: TRBV6-1

CDR3: CSVEGGPLHGYTF
DNA: TGCAGCGTTGAAGGGGGTCCACTGCATGGCTATACCTTC
size: NA
J: TRBJ1-2
D: NA
V: TRBV29-1

CDR3: CAINVRDDGEQFF
DNA: TGTGCCATCAATGTGCGGGACGACGGGGAGCAGTTCTTC
size: NA
J: TRBJ2-1
D: NA
V: TRBV10-3

CDR3: CASSVRGLTGVVNEQFF
DNA: TGTGCCAGCAGTGTACGAGGGCTAACGGGAGTAGTCAATGAGCAGTTCTTC
size: NA
J: TRBJ2-1
D: NA
V: TRBV12-3/TRBV12-4

CDR3: CASSKNPEGSPGELFF
DNA: TGCGCCAGCAGCAAAAATCCAGAAGGAAGCCCCGGGGAGCTGTTTTTT
size: NA
J: TRBJ2-2
D: NA
V: TRBV4-3

CDR3: CASGFMASGTYEQYF
DNA: TGTGCCAGCGGATTCATGGCTAGCGGGACGTACGAGCAGTATTTC
size: NA
J: TRBJ2-7
D: TRBD2
V: TRBV5-6

CDR3: CASTVEYEQYF
DNA: TGTGCCAGCACGGTTGAATACGAGCAGTACTTC
size: NA
J: TRBJ2-7
D: NA
V: TRBV6-5

CDR3: CSVEGLAGAHNEQIF
DNA: TGCAGCGTCGAGGGTCTGGCGGGAGCTCACAATGAGCAAATCTTC
size: NA
J: TRBJ2-1
D: TRBD2
V: TRBV29-1